The next 27 T cell receptor beta chains were all read from a single sample in a study of shared clonotypes between healthy human individuals. Assay used: immunoSEQ multiplex PCR; TCRdb lists only in-frame clones, some missing. Of 2 million to 3 million clones listed, roughly 93% are singletons. Sequencing was carried out using naive CD4+ T cells from PBMCs. Subset reported: CD45RA+ positively selected. All receptors derive from a man younger than 35 in good health. Some clones in this sample may be carry-over from other donors' samples.

A single count supports this clone. This chain uses TRBV30 with TRBJ2-1, with D possibly being TRBD1 (6 bases). The CDR3 has 11 amino acids. V lost 3 bases to trimming and J lost 11 bases, with 11 bases between them. Germline V lookup: CDR1 GTSNPN, CDR2 SVGIG (reference sequence). The CDR3 bases are TGTGCCTGGAGCCCAGGACAGAAGCAGTTCTTC. Protein: CAWSPGQKQFF.

V is TRBV7-9 and J is TRBJ2-1, with 7 bases that match TRBD2. Germline V CDR1 and CDR2: SEHNR, FQNEAQ (reference sequence). The V gene end was trimmed by 5 bases and the J gene end by 0 bases; junction bases not matched to a gene: 4. This CDR3 region has 15 residues. CDR3 region: CASSPTGGSYNEQFF. In nucleotides, the CDR3 is TGTGCCAGCAGCCCAACGGGGGGCTCCTACAATGAGCAGTTCTTC. The full variable domain, its missing parts supplied by reference TRBV7-9 and TRBJ2-1, is DTGVSQNPRHKITKRGQNVTFRCDPISEHNRLYWYRQTLGQGPEFLTYFQNEAQLEKSRLLSDRFSAERPKGSFSTLEIQRTEQGDSAMYLCASSPTGGSYNEQFFGPGTRLTVL.

The chain links TRBV28 to TRBJ1-2, with D perhaps matching TRBD1 (6 bases). In germline, CDR1 is MDHEN, CDR2 SYDVKM. V was cut by 6 bases and J by 2 bases, with 13 bases left in between. This CDR3 has 14 residues. In DNA, the CDR3 is TGTGCCAGCAGCCCCCCCAGGGGAAACTATGGCTACACCTTC. Translating gives CASSPPRGNYGYTF.

V gene TRBV29-1 combines with J gene TRBJ2-1; 9 bases agree with TRBD2. Germline CDR1 reads SQVTM; CDR2 reads ANQGSEA. The CDR3 has 16 amino acids. J gave up 0 bases and V 2 bases, and 5 bases lay outside the gene matches. CDR3 sequence reads: CSVESLAGSSYNEQFF. Here the CDR3 DNA reads TGCAGCGTTGAATCTCTAGCGGGGAGCTCCTACAATGAGCAGTTCTTC.

The chain employs TRBV28 and TRBJ1-2; weak D call: TRBD1 (5 bases). The germline V and J ends were trimmed by 3 bases and 2 bases, with 13 bases remaining between them. The V gene's germline CDR1 is MDHEN and CDR2 SYDVKM. The CDR3 length is 15 residues. CDR3 amino acids: CASSLDLRENYGYTF. CDR3 DNA: TGTGCCAGCAGTTTGGACCTCAGGGAGAACTATGGCTACACCTTC.

The chain links TRBV18 to TRBJ2-7; D is undetermined. Per the germline V gene, CDR1 is KGHSH and CDR2 is LQKENI. Between the trimmed V and J ends, which lost 9 bases and 4 bases, there was a span of 16 bases. CDR3 size: 13 residues. CDR3 residues: CASVIGPQYEQYF. DNA of the CDR3: TGTGCCAGTGTTATTGGACCGCAGTACGAGCAGTACTTC.

The chain carries TRBV11-2 and TRBJ1-1, with TRBD1 identical over 7 bases. J lost 2 bases, V lost 5 bases, and 8 bases had no gene match. There are 15 residues in the CDR3. Germline CDR1 and CDR2: SGHAT and FQNNGV. CDR3 in DNA: TGTGCCAGCAGCCTGTCGGGACAGCTAAACACTGAAGCTTTCTTT. Its translation is CASSLSGQLNTEAFF.

The rearrangement uses TRBV5-1 and TRBJ2-1; 7 bases agree with TRBD2. Germline CDR1 reads SGHRS; CDR2 reads YFSETQ. The CDR3 runs to 16 residues. J gave up 4 bases and V 0 bases, and 7 bases lay outside the gene matches. The CDR3 DNA sequence: TGCGCCAGCAGCTTGGGTCGGGACTACCAATACAATGAGCAGTTCTTC. This codes for CASSLGRDYQYNEQFF.

This chain uses TRBV19 with TRBJ1-4; 11 bases map to TRBD1. From germline, CDR1 is LNHDA and CDR2 SQIVND (reference sequence). With 10 bases clipped from V and 7 bases from J, the junction kept 8 bases outside the gene matches. There are 14 residues in the CDR3. CDR3 DNA sequence: TGTGCCACGTCTCTAGGGACAGGGGGTGAAAAACTGTTTTTT. Its translation is CATSLGTGGEKLFF.

The chain links TRBV20-1 to TRBJ1-2, with D unresolved. Germline loops: CDR1 DFQATT, CDR2 SNEGSKA (reference sequence). The CDR3 loop spans 9 amino acids. V lost 6 bases, J lost 6 bases, and 5 bases lay in between. The CDR3 sequence: CSAEDGYTF. In DNA form, the CDR3 reads TGCAGTGCAGAGGATGGCTACACCTTC.

This chain uses TRBV5-1 with TRBJ1-2, with D possibly matching TRBD1 (5 bases). Germline V gene data show CDR1 as SGHRS and CDR2 as YFSETQ. CDR3 length equals 15 residues. V gave up 5 bases and J gave up 2 bases, with 16 bases separating them. The CDR3 spells CASRVSPGQNYGYTF. In nucleotides, the CDR3 is TGCGCCAGCAGAGTTTCCCCAGGGCAAAACTATGGCTACACCTTC. The variable domain in full, completed from reference TRBV5-1 and TRBJ1-2, reads KAGVTQTPRYLIKTRGQQVTLSCSPISGHRSVSWYQQTPGQGLQFLFEYFSETQRNKGNFPGRFSGRQFSNSRSEMNVSTLELGDSALYLCASRVSPGQNYGYTFGSGTRLTVV.

The V and J genes are TRBV18 and TRBJ1-2; D perhaps matches TRBD1 (5 bases). The germline V gene encodes CDR1 KGHSH and CDR2 LQKENI. Trimming stripped 4 bases from V and 2 bases from J, with 14 bases between. The CDR3 runs 15 residues. The CDR3 sequence is CASSLRPGDNYGYTF. CDR3 coding DNA: TGTGCCAGCTCACTCCGTCCCGGGGACAACTATGGCTACACCTTC.

This chain uses TRBV28 with TRBJ2-1; TRBD1 or TRBD2 may be the D gene (5 bases each). Germline V gene data show CDR1 as MDHEN and CDR2 as SYDVKM. V was cut by 5 bases and J by 1 base, with 18 bases left in between. The CDR3 consists of 17 residues. Here the CDR3 reads CASSTLGGPGSYNEQFF. Written as DNA, the CDR3 is TGTGCCAGCAGTACCCTCGGCGGGCCAGGGTCCTACAATGAGCAGTTCTTC.

J is TRBJ2-3 and V is TRBV5-8, with D unresolved. V was shortened by 1 base and J by 2 bases, with 23 bases between the two germline ends. CDR1 SGHTS and CDR2 YDEGEE come from the germline V gene. This CDR3 has 19 amino acids. The chain's CDR3 is CASSLLSRPTQRTTDTQYF. DNA for the CDR3: TGTGCCAGCAGCTTGCTTTCGCGCCCTACCCAGAGGACCACAGATACGCAGTATTTT.

The chain uses TRBV28 and TRBJ2-1; 11 nucleotides match TRBD2. V was pared by 6 bases and J by 9 bases, with 10 bases of the junction left unmatched. The CDR3 contains 15 residues. Looked up from germline, CDR1 is MDHEN and CDR2 is SYDVKM. CDR3 sequence reads: CASRLALAGVSEQFF. The DNA for the CDR3 is TGTGCCAGCAGGCTGGCACTAGCGGGAGTCAGTGAGCAGTTCTTC. The full variable domain, with the rest looked up from reference TRBV28 and TRBJ2-1, is DVKVTQSSRYLVKRTGEKVFLECVQDMDHENMFWYRQDPGLGLRLIYFSYDVKMKEKGDIPEGYSVSREKKERFSLILESASTNQTSMYLCASRLALAGVSEQFFGPGTRLTVL.

In the case of this clone: Mismatch with germline at one junction end may stem from a read error. The chain employs TRBV7-9 and TRBJ2-5, with D perhaps TRBD1 (6 bases). CDR3 length: 14 amino acids. Looked up from germline, CDR1 is SEHNR and CDR2 is FQNEAQ (reference sequence). CDR3 protein: CASSDGTKQESQYF. CDR3 DNA sequence: TGTGCCAGCAGCGATGGGACAAAGCAAGAGTCCCAGTACTTC.

A remark on this clone: Other nucleotide sequences from this sample produce the same CDR3. V usage is TRBV11-2 and J usage is TRBJ1-2, with a weak D call TRBD1 (5 bases). Per the germline V gene, CDR1 is SGHAT and CDR2 is FQNNGV. Deletions cut 1 base from V and 5 bases from J, with 8 bases between. The CDR3 runs to 13 residues. The chain's CDR3 is CASSLGQGYGYTF. CDR3 DNA: TGTGCCAGCAGCTTAGGGCAGGGTTATGGCTACACCTTC.

J is TRBJ1-5 and V is TRBV30; TRBD1 is a possible D gene (6 bases). The CDR3 has 15 residues. Per the germline V gene, CDR1 is GTSNPN and CDR2 is SVGIG (reference sequence). The ends were cut back, 4 bases at V and 2 bases at J, with 15 bases in the middle. CDR3 bases: TGTGCCTGGACAGGGGTTGGTGGCGGCAATCAGCCCCAGCATTTT. Amino acids: CAWTGVGGGNQPQHF.

This chain uses TRBV5-4 with TRBJ2-5; D may be TRBD2 (6 bases). The germline V and J ends were trimmed by 3 bases and 5 bases, with 17 bases remaining between them. Germline V gene data show CDR1 as SGHNT and CDR2 as YYREEE (reference sequence). This CDR3 is 15 amino acids long. DNA of the CDR3: TGTGCCAGCAGCTCCCGGGGGTCCGGACGGGAGACCCAGTACTTC. It yields the protein CASSSRGSGRETQYF.

This clone was recorded only once. The rearrangement uses TRBV5-1 and TRBJ1-2, with 7 positions matching TRBD1. V shed 2 bases and J 8 bases; nucleotides not matched to a gene: 15. Germline V lookup: CDR1 SGHRS, CDR2 YFSETQ. The CDR3 is made up of 16 amino acids. The CDR3 coding sequence is TGCGCCAGCAGCTTTGGGGGACAGACCCAATCTCAGGGCTACACCTTC. This encodes CASSFGGQTQSQGYTF.

The chain is built from TRBV29-1 and TRBJ2-2, with TRBD1 as a possible D gene (5 bases). From germline, CDR1 is SQVTM and CDR2 ANQGSEA. V gave up 7 bases and J gave up 3 bases, with 15 bases separating them. The CDR3 has 14 amino acids. The CDR3 bases are TGCAGCGCCAGGGAAGGATTGGACACCGGGGAGCTGTTTTTT. Encoded protein: CSAREGLDTGELFF.

V usage is TRBV11-3 and J usage is TRBJ2-2; a weak D match, TRBD2 (5 bases). This CDR3 has 17 residues. V was cut by 5 bases and J by 5 bases, with 21 bases left in between. Germline CDR1 SGHNT, CDR2 YENEEA. The CDR3 DNA reads TGTGCCAGCAGCCTAGGAGGCGCGGTGCTGGGGACCGGGGAGCTGTTTTTT. Amino acids: CASSLGGAVLGTGELFF.

The chain joins TRBV25-1 to TRBJ1-2; TRBD1 aligns across 8 bases. Unmatched junction bases numbered 7, after V lost 4 bases and J lost 6 bases. The germline V gene has CDR1 MGHDK and CDR2 SYGVNS. This CDR3 is 14 amino acids long. The CDR3 reads CASSAWTGKDGYTF. In DNA form, the CDR3 reads TGTGCCAGCAGTGCATGGACAGGGAAAGATGGCTACACCTTC.

The genes are TRBV5-1 and TRBJ1-6; D is unclear. The V end lost 1 base, the J end lost 10 bases, and 12 bases lay between the germline ends. Per germline, CDR1 SGHRS and CDR2 YFSETQ. CDR3 length: 14 amino acids. The CDR3 reads CASSLSAGGSPLHF. CDR3 nucleotide sequence: TGCGCCAGCAGCTTGTCCGCGGGAGGGTCACCCCTCCACTTT.

This chain connects TRBV27 to TRBJ2-4; possible D gene TRBD1, 5 bases. Per germline, CDR1 MNHEY and CDR2 SMNVEV (reference sequence). The CDR3 is 15 amino acids. The V end was cut by 7 bases, the J end by 0 bases, with 13 bases between. CDR3 in amino acids: CASKGQGAAKNIQYF. The DNA for the CDR3 is TGTGCCAGCAAGGGCCAGGGCGCAGCCAAAAACATTCAGTACTTC.

The CDR3 DNA follows: TGTGCCAGCAGCCGACAGACAGGGTTGGGCACTGAAGCTTTCTTT. Translation: CASSRQTGLGTEAFF. This chain joins TRBV11-2 and TRBJ1-1; 7 bases are a match to TRBD1. J was trimmed by 4 bases and V by 5 bases; bases with no gene match: 10. This CDR3 has 15 residues. Germline V gives CDR1 SGHAT, CDR2 FQNNGV.

V gene TRBV4-1 combines with J gene TRBJ2-2; 8 bases line up with TRBD2. Germline lookup yields CDR1 MGHRA and CDR2 YSYEKL. The CDR3 consists of 18 residues. The V segment lost 0 bases and the J segment 1 base; nucleotides outside the gene matches: 7. The chain's CDR3 is CASSQEVIAGMNTGELFF. DNA for the CDR3: TGCGCCAGCAGCCAAGAGGTGATAGCGGGGATGAACACCGGGGAGCTGTTTTTT.